Listed here are 24 T cell receptor beta chains from one sample, sequenced in a study of T cells of healthy individuals. A single record per CDR3 protein comes from TCRdb applying MiXCR to the 5' RACE reads. The profile shows approximately 58,000 distinct CDR3 sequences, roughly 14% of them singletons. These TCRs come from a human donor in good health.

This clonotype showed up many times. The CDR3 DNA follows: TGCAGCGTTGACCGGGACAGGGGGCAAGAGACCCAGTACTTC. Its translation: CSVDRDRGQETQYF. The rearrangement joins TRBV29-1 to TRBJ2-5; 11 nucleotides align to TRBD1. Germline V CDR1 and CDR2: SQVTM, ANQGSEA. The CDR3 covers 14 residues. V was clipped by 3 bases and J by 2 bases; unmatched bases: 2.

This clonotype was counted ten times or more. The V call is TRBV7-2, the J call TRBJ2-3; no firm D call. Germline-derived CDR1 and CDR2 are SGHTA and FQGNSA. This CDR3 has 12 amino acids. The V end was cut by 1 base, the J end by 8 bases, with 7 bases between. The CDR3 loop is CASSLVKATQYF. CDR3 nucleotide sequence: TGTGCCAGCAGCTTAGTAAAGGCTACGCAGTATTTT.

This clonotype has only a few counts. The chain recombines TRBV6-2 or TRBV6-3 with TRBJ2-7; a possible D gene is TRBD1 (6 bases). The CDR3 spans 15 residues. The germline V and J ends were trimmed by 6 bases and 2 bases, with 17 bases remaining between them. Germline V gene lookup returns CDR1 MNHEY and CDR2 SVGEGT. The DNA of the CDR3 is TGTGCCAGCAGGGAACCGACAGGACCCCCCTACGAGCAGTACTTC. This sequence encodes CASREPTGPPYEQYF.

This clonotype was counted many times. The chain carries TRBV10-2 and TRBJ1-6; the D gene is possibly TRBD1 (5 bases). CDR3 size: 16 residues. Per the germline V gene, CDR1 is WSHSY and CDR2 is SAAADI. Trimming cost V 2 bases and J 3 bases, with 11 bases left between them. CDR3 DNA sequence: TGCGCCAGCAGTGAGCTATCGGGACTCTATAATTCACCCCTCCACTTT. Protein sequence: CASSELSGLYNSPLHF.

This clonotype occurred a few times. The chain recombines TRBV7-9 with TRBJ2-3, with D possibly matching TRBD2 (6 bases). V lost 4 bases, J lost 0 bases, and 8 bases lay in between. The germline gives CDR1 SEHNR, CDR2 FQNEAQ (reference sequence). The CDR3 runs 14 residues. Here the CDR3 DNA reads TGTGCCAGCAGCTCTAGCGCTAGCACAGATACGCAGTATTTT. This sequence encodes CASSSSASTDTQYF.

This clonotype showed up many times. CDR3 sequence (DNA): TGTGCCAGCAGCCTAGTCATCGGCAGTGTCAACGGCTACACCTTC. Protein: CASSLVIGSVNGYTF. The V call is TRBV7-8, the J call TRBJ1-2, with D unclear. V shed 5 bases and J shed 8 bases, with 21 bases lying between them. The CDR3 has 15 residues. Germline V CDR1 and CDR2: SGHVS, FQNEAQ.

This chain joins TRBV6-4 and TRBJ2-3, with TRBD2 matching 7 bases. The CDR3 runs to 15 residues. Per the germline V gene, CDR1 is MRHNA and CDR2 is SNTAGT. V trimming: 5 bases; J trimming: 3 bases; junction bases outside the gene matches: 8. CDR3 sequence: CASSPEAGETDTQYF. CDR3 DNA sequence: TGTGCCAGCAGTCCCGAGGCGGGGGAAACAGATACGCAGTATTTT.

The chain is built from TRBV12-5 and TRBJ1-6, with D uncertain. CDR1 is LGHNT and CDR2 is FRNRAP in the germline V gene. The CDR3 covers 13 residues. Trimming cost V 5 bases and J 7 bases, with 9 bases left between them. For the CDR3, the DNA is TGTGCTAGTGGTCTAGCGGCCAATTCACCCCTCCACTTT. Its protein product is CASGLAANSPLHF.

The V and J genes are TRBV7-2 and TRBJ1-1, with a weak D call TRBD1 (5 bases). V dropped 3 bases and J dropped 5 bases, with 10 bases sitting between them. The germline gives CDR1 SGHTA, CDR2 FQGNSA. The CDR3 runs 13 residues. CDR3 residues: CASSFFAGTEAFF. CDR3 sequence (DNA): TGTGCCAGCAGCTTCTTCGCAGGGACTGAAGCTTTCTTT.

The chain joins TRBV20-1 to TRBJ1-2; D ambiguous. Germline CDR1 is DFQATT and CDR2 is SNEGSKA (reference sequence). This CDR3 is 14 amino acids long. Trimming stripped 3 bases from V and 8 bases from J, with 19 bases between. For the CDR3, the DNA is TGCAGTGCTAGTACCAGTGCGGGCTCGGCCGGCTACACCTTC. Residues: CSASTSAGSAGYTF.

This clonotype has just a few counts. The chain couples TRBV20-1 to TRBJ2-7; TRBD2 might be the D (6 bases). The CDR3 covers 14 residues. Germline lookup yields CDR1 DFQATT and CDR2 SNEGSKA (reference sequence). The V end lost 1 base, the J end lost 3 bases, and 13 bases lay between the germline ends. CDR3 protein: CSARAGLHFYEQYF. The CDR3 bases are TGCAGTGCTAGAGCGGGACTCCACTTCTACGAGCAGTACTTC.

This clonotype was observed at least ten times. The chain couples TRBV29-1 to TRBJ2-3; TRBD2 matches 8 bases. Germline V gene data show CDR1 as SQVTM and CDR2 as ANQGSEA. The CDR3 has 14 residues. V lost 6 bases to trimming and J lost 6 bases; unmatched junction nucleotides: 11. CDR3 coding DNA: TGCAGCGTCCTTTCCGGGGGGGCCCTTGATACGCAGTATTTT. Its protein product is CSVLSGGALDTQYF.

The chain links TRBV29-1 to TRBJ2-3, with TRBD2 identical over 9 bases. V gave up 1 base and J gave up 3 bases; unmatched junction bases: 2. The CDR3 spans 14 residues. The germline CDR1 and CDR2 sequences are SQVTM and ANQGSEA. The CDR3 region is CSVEGLAGTDTQYF. The CDR3, as DNA: TGCAGCGTTGAAGGGCTAGCGGGGACAGATACGCAGTATTTT.

In its sample, this clonotype was seen many times. This rearrangement joins TRBV18 to TRBJ1-4; no clear D gene. The CDR3 has 13 amino acids. Germline lookup yields CDR1 KGHSH and CDR2 LQKENI. The V end lost 3 bases, the J end lost 8 bases, and 10 bases lay between the germline ends. Here the CDR3 reads CASSPTGYEKLFF. The CDR3 DNA follows: TGTGCCAGCTCACCCACGGGATACGAAAAACTGTTTTTT.

This clonotype was seen just once. The chain joins TRBV18 to TRBJ2-1, with D unresolved. This CDR3 spans 14 amino acids. Germline lookup yields CDR1 KGHSH and CDR2 LQKENI. V gave up 1 base and J gave up 8 bases, with 12 bases separating them. In nucleotides, the CDR3 is TGTGCCAGCTCACCACGGTCCGCGTCGGATGAGCAGTTCTTC. Translating it yields CASSPRSASDEQFF.

This clonotype was seen ten or more times. This rearrangement joins TRBV6-1 to TRBJ1-2, with 7 bases identical to TRBD1. The CDR3 extends over 13 amino acids. With V trimmed by 7 bases and J by 8 bases, 10 bases remained unmatched. Germline assignment: CDR1 MNHNS and CDR2 SASEGT. In DNA form, the CDR3 reads TGTGCCAGCACCCTGGGAAGGGGGCAGGGCTACACCTTC. Translating it yields CASTLGRGQGYTF.

This clonotype was counted many times. This rearrangement joins TRBV20-1 to TRBJ1-3, with D unresolved. Germline assignment: CDR1 DFQATT and CDR2 SNEGSKA (reference sequence). V lost 2 bases, J lost 3 bases, and 5 bases lay in between. The length of the CDR3 is 12 residues. CDR3 loop: CSARFSGNTIYF. The DNA of the CDR3 is TGCAGTGCTAGATTCAGTGGAAACACCATATATTTT.

There are many counts of this clonotype. V and J are TRBV7-2 and TRBJ1-5; D call uncertain. Germline assignment: CDR1 SGHTA and CDR2 FQGNSA. Trimming shortened V by 2 bases and J by 5 bases, and 7 bases separated the two germline ends. CDR3 length: 13 amino acids. The CDR3 region has the DNA TGTGCCAGCAGCTTAACGAGGGATCAGCCCCAGCATTTT. It is translated as CASSLTRDQPQHF.

This chain connects TRBV20-1 to TRBJ1-2, with D possibly matching TRBD1 (6 bases). Trimming shortened V by 4 bases and J by 6 bases, and 12 bases separated the two germline ends. The V gene's germline CDR1 is DFQATT and CDR2 SNEGSKA (reference sequence). CDR3 length: 12 residues. The CDR3: CSAKGGLNGYTF. The CDR3 DNA reads as TGCAGTGCTAAAGGGGGACTTAATGGCTACACCTTC.

This clonotype was detected many times. The CDR3 region has the DNA TGCGCCAGCAGCCAAGCAGGAATTGGCCAGGGGCAGCGCGTTGAAAAACTGTTTTTT. Translation gives CASSQAGIGQGQRVEKLFF. This rearrangement joins TRBV4-3 to TRBJ1-4; possibly TRBD1 for D (6 bases). CDR3 length: 19 amino acids. The germline V and J ends were trimmed by 1 base and 7 bases, with 25 bases remaining between them. Germline V CDR1 and CDR2: LGHNA, YSLEER.

The chain links TRBV7-9 to TRBJ1-5; TRBD1 is a possible D gene (6 bases). The V gene lost 7 bases and the J gene lost 0 bases, with 16 bases spanning the gap. The CDR3 contains 16 residues. Germline V gives CDR1 SEHNR, CDR2 FQNEAQ (reference sequence). CDR3 DNA: TGTGCCAGCACCGACGGACAGACTAATAGCAATCAGCCCCAGCATTTT. Protein: CASTDGQTNSNQPQHF.

This chain connects TRBV4-3 to TRBJ2-5; D might be TRBD2 (5 bases). Germline loops: CDR1 LGHNA, CDR2 YSLEER. The germline V and J ends were trimmed by 1 base and 8 bases, with 11 bases remaining between them. The CDR3 spans 13 residues. In nucleotides, the CDR3 is TGCGCCAGCAGCCAAGGACTCGGGGTAACCCAGTACTTC. Its protein product is CASSQGLGVTQYF.

This clonotype was found a few times. This sequence joins TRBV12-3 or TRBV12-4 and TRBJ2-1; D unclear. The CDR3 contains 14 residues. Trimming left V 6 bases short and J 4 bases short, with 13 bases between. CDR3 bases: TGTGCCAGCAGCTCCATAAGCCAGTACAATGAGCAGTTCTTC. It encodes CASSSISQYNEQFF.

The chain has TRBV10-3 and TRBJ2-7; 8 bases align to TRBD2. J lost 3 bases, V lost 8 bases, and 15 bases had no gene match. Germline V gene lookup returns CDR1 ENHRY and CDR2 SYGVKD. There are 16 residues in the CDR3. The CDR3 loop is CAIQEGAGLGGYEQYF. The CDR3 DNA reads TGTGCCATCCAAGAAGGGGCGGGACTAGGGGGCTACGAGCAGTACTTC.